This TCR beta chain is from a study of blood T cell repertoires in COVID-19. Generated by immunoSEQ multiplex PCR, the TCRdb table keeps only in-frame clones and is missing some. The sample holds over 200,000 clones, 80% to 90% seen once. Material: PBMCs or T cells enriched from blood (not recorded which). This TCR was sampled from a woman aged 25 to 45 who had been exposed to COVID-19.

CDR3 in DNA: TGTGCCAGTAGCAAGGACAGGGGCAGGACGGATAATGAAAAACTGTTTTTT. Translated: CASSKDRGRTDNEKLFF. This chain connects TRBV19 to TRBJ1-4; TRBD1 matches at 9 bases. Per the germline V gene, CDR1 is LNHDA and CDR2 is SQIVND (reference sequence). The J segment lost 4 bases and the V segment lost 6 bases, leaving 12 bases of the junction unmatched. The CDR3 loop spans 17 amino acids.